What follows are 2 T cell receptor beta chains derived from one specimen sequenced in a study of blood T cell repertoires in COVID-19. Clones were read by immunoSEQ multiplex PCR, and TCRdb kept only the in-frame ones, dropping some. The profile shows under 200,000 clones, about 84% of them singletons. The source material was PBMCs or T cells enriched from blood (not recorded which). The receptors derive from a woman aged 40 to 55 with acute COVID-19.

This clone was picked up one time. The rearrangement joins TRBV5-5 to TRBJ1-4; D gene uncertain. V was shortened by 2 bases and J by 8 bases, with 10 bases between the two germline ends. CDR3 length equals 13 residues. CDR1 SGHKS and CDR2 YYEKEE come from the germline V gene (reference sequence). The DNA for the CDR3 is TGTGCCAGCAGCTTAGTTGGGAGAGAAAAACTGTTTTTT. This codes for CASSLVGREKLFF. Supplemented by reference TRBV5-5 and TRBJ1-4, the full variable domain reads DAGVTQSPTHLIKTRGQQVTLRCSPISGHKSVSWYQQVLGQGPQFIFQYYEKEERGRGNFPDRFSARQFPNYSSELNVNALLLGDSALYLCASSLVGREKLFFGSGTQLSVL.

This clone was observed a single time. The chain employs TRBV5-1 and TRBJ2-1, with 8 bases identical to TRBD2. V lost 7 bases to trimming and J lost 15 bases; unmatched junction nucleotides: 15. CDR3 length: 13 amino acids. From germline, CDR1 is SGHRS and CDR2 YFSETQ. DNA of the CDR3: TGCGCCAGCTCCCAGGAATTAGCGGGATCGTCGTTCTTC. Amino acids: CASSQELAGSSFF.